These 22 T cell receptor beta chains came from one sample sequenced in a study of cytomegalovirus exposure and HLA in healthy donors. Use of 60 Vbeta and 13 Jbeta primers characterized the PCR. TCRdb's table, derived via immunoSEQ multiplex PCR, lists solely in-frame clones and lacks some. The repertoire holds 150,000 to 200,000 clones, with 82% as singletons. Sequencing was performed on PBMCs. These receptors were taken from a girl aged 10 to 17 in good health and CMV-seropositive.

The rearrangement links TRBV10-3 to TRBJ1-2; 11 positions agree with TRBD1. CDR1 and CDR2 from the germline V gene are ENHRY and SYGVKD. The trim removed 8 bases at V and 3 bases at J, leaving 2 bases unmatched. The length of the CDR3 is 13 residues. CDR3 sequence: CAIPGQGDYGYTF. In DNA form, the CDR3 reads TGTGCCATCCCGGGACAGGGGGACTATGGCTACACCTTC.

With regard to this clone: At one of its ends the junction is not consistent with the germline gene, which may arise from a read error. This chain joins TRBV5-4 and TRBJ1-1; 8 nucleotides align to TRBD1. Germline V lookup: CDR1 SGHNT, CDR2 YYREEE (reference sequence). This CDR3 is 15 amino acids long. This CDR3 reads CANSLEDRGISEAFF. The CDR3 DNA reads TGTGCCAACAGCTTGGAAGACAGGGGCATCTCAGAAGCTTTCTTT. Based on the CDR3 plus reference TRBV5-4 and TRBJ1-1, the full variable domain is ETGVTQSPTHLIKTRGQQVTLRCSSQSGHNTVSWYQQALGQGPQFIFQYYREEENGRGNFPPRFSGLQFPNYSSELNVNALELDDSALYLCANSLEDRGISEAFFGQGTRLTVV.

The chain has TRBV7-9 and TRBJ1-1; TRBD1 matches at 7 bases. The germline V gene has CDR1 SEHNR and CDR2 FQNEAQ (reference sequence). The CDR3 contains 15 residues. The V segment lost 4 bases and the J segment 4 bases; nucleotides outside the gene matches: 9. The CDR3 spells CASSWGEQGITEAFF. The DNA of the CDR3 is TGTGCCAGCAGCTGGGGCGAACAGGGGATCACTGAAGCTTTCTTT.

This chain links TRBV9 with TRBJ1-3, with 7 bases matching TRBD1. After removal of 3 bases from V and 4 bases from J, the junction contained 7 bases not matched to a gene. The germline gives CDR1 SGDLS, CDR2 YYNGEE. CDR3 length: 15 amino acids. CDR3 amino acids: CASSDRQGRGNTIYF. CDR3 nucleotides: TGTGCCAGCAGCGACAGACAGGGAAGGGGAAACACCATATATTTT.

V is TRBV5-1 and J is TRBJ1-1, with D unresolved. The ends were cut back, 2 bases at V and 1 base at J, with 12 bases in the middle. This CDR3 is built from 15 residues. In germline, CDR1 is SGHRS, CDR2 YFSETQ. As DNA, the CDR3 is TGCGCCAGCAGCTTTAGCACGGGAGGGAACACTGAAGCTTTCTTT. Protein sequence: CASSFSTGGNTEAFF.

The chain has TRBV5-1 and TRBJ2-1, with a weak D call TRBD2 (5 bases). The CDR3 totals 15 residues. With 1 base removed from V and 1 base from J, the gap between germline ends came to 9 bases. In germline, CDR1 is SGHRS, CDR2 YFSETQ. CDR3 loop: CASSLWWESYNEQFF. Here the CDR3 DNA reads TGCGCCAGCAGCTTGTGGTGGGAGTCCTACAATGAGCAGTTCTTC.

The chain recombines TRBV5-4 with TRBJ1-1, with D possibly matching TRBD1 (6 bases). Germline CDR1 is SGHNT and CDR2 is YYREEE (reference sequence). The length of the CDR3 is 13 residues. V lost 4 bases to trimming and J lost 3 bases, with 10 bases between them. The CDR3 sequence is CASSDDRYTEAFF. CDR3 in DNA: TGTGCCAGCAGCGATGACAGGTACACTGAAGCTTTCTTT.

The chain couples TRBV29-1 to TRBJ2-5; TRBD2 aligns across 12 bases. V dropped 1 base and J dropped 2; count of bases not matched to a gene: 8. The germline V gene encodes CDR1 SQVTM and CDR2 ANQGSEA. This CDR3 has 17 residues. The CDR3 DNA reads TGCAGCGTTGAAGTACTAGCGGGAGGACCGGGACAAGAGACCCAGTACTTC. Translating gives CSVEVLAGGPGQETQYF.

CDR3 loop: CASSFEVEAFF. The CDR3 DNA is TGTGCCAGCAGTTTTGAGGTAGAAGCTTTCTTT. The rearrangement joins TRBV7-9 to TRBJ1-1; D gene unclear. Trimming shortened V by 6 bases and J by 8 bases, and 10 bases separated the two germline ends. This CDR3 region has 11 residues. The germline V gene encodes CDR1 SEHNR and CDR2 FQNEAQ (reference sequence).

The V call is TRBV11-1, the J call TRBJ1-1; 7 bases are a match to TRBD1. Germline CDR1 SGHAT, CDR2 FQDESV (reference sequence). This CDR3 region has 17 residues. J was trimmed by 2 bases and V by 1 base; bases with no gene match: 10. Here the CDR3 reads CASSLDRTGGGNTEAFF. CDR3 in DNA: TGTGCCAGCAGCTTAGATCGGACAGGTGGGGGTAACACTGAAGCTTTCTTT. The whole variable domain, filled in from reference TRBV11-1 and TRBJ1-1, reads EAEVAQSPRYKITEKSQAVAFWCDPISGHATLYWYRQILGQGPELLVQFQDESVVDDSQLPKDRFSAERLKGVDSTLKIQPAELGDSAMYLCASSLDRTGGGNTEAFFGQGTRLTVV.

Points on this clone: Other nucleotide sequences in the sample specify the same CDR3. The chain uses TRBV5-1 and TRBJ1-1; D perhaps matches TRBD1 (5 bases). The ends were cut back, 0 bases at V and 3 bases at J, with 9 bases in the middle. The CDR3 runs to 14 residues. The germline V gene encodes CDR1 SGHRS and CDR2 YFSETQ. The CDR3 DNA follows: TGCGCCAGCAGCTTGGCGGGGGGTTACACTGAAGCTTTCTTT. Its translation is CASSLAGGYTEAFF.

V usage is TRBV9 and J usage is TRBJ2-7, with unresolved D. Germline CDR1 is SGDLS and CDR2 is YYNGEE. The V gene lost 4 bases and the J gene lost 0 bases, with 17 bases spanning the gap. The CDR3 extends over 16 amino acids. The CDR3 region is CASSPSPRQVSYEQYF. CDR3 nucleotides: TGTGCCAGCAGCCCTTCCCCCAGGCAGGTCTCCTACGAGCAGTACTTC.

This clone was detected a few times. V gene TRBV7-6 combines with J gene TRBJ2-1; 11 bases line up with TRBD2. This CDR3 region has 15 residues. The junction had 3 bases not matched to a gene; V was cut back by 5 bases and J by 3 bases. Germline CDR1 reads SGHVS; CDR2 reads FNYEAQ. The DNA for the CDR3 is TGTGCCAGCAGCCTGGGACTAGCGGTCTACAATGAGCAGTTCTTC. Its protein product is CASSLGLAVYNEQFF.

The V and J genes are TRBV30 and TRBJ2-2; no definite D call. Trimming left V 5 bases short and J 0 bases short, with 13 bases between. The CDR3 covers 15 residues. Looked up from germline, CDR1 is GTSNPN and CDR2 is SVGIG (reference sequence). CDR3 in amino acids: CAWENETPNTGELFF. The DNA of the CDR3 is TGTGCCTGGGAGAACGAGACACCGAACACCGGGGAGCTGTTTTTT.

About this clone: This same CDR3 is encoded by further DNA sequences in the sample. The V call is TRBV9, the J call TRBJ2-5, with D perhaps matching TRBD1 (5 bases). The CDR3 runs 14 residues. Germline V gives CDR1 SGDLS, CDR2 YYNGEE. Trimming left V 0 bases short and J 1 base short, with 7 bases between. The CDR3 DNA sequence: TGTGCCAGCAGCGTAGGGGGCAGCCAAGAGACCCAGTACTTC. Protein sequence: CASSVGGSQETQYF.

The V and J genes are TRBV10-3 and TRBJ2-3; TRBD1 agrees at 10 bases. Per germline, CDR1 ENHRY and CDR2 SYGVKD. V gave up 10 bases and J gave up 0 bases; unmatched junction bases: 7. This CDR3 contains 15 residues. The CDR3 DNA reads TGTGCCACCAGACAGGGGGCCCCTAGCACAGATACGCAGTATTTT. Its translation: CATRQGAPSTDTQYF.

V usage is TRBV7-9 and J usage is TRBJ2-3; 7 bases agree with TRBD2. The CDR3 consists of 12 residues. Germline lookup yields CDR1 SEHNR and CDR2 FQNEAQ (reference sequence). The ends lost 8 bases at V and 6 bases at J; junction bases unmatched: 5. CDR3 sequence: CASVLSGDTQYF. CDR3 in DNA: TGTGCCAGCGTGCTTAGCGGGGATACGCAGTATTTT.

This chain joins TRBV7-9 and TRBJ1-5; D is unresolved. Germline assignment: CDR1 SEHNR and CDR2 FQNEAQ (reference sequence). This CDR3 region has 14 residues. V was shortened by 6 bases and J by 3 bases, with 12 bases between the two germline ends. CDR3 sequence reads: CASSTVSDNQPQHF. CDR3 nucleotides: TGTGCCAGCAGTACGGTCAGCGACAATCAGCCCCAGCATTTT.

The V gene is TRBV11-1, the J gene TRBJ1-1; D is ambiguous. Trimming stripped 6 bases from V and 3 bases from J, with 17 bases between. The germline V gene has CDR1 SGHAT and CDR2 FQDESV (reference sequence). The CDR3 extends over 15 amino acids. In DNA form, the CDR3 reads TGTGCCAGCAGTCGGGGAGACTACGTGGACACTGAAGCTTTCTTT. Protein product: CASSRGDYVDTEAFF.

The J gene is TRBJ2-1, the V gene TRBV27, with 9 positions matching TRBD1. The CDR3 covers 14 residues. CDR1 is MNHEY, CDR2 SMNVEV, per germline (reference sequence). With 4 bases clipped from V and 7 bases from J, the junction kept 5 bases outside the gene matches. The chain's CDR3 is CASSWDRAGNEQFF. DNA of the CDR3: TGTGCCAGCAGTTGGGACAGGGCGGGGAATGAGCAGTTCTTC.

CDR3: CASSPYSDSGEQFF. The DNA of the CDR3 is TGTGCCAGCTCACCTTATTCGGACAGCGGTGAGCAGTTCTTC. This sequence joins TRBV18 and TRBJ2-1; D perhaps matches TRBD1 (6 bases). Trimming shortened V by 3 bases and J by 9 bases, and 15 bases separated the two germline ends. The CDR3 length is 14 residues. Germline V gene data show CDR1 as KGHSH and CDR2 as LQKENI. Full variable domain (rest looked up from reference TRBV18 and TRBJ2-1): NAGVMQNPRHLVRRRGQEARLRCSPMKGHSHVYWYRQLPEEGLKFMVYLQKENIIDESGMPKERFSAEFPKEGPSILRIQQVVRGDSAAYFCASSPYSDSGEQFFGPGTRLTVL.

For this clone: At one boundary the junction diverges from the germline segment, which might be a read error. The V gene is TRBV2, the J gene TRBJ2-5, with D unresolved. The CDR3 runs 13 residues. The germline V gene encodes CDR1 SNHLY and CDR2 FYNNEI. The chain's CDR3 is CASTGLYQEAQYF. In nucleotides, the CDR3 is TGTGCCAGCACCGGGTTGTATCAAGAGGCCCAGTACTTC.